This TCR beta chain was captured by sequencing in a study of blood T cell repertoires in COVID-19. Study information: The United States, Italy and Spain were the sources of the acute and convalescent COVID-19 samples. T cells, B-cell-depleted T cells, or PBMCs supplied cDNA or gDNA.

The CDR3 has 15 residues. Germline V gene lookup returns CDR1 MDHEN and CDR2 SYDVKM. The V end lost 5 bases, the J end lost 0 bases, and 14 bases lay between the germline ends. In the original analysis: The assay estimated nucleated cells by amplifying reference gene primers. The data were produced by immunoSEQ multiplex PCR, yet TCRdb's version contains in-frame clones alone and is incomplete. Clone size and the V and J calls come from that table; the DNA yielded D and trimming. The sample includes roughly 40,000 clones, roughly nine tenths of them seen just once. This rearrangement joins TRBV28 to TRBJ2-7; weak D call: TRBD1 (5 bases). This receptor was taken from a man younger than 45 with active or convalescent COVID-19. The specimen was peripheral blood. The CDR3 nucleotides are TGTGCCAGCAGTGTCCAGACAGAACTCTCCTACGAGCAGTACTTC. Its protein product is CASSVQTELSYEQYF.